This paragraph covers one T cell receptor (beta chain) sequence. No antigen is known for it. Every subset had its genomic DNA shared out evenly among several immunoSEQ plates. Data came from immunoSEQ multiplex PCR; TCRdb stores just in-frame clones and leaves some out. Seen here are about 580,000 clones, more than 95% observed once, and the top ten hold 0.25% to 0.35%. The record originates from a study of shared clonotypes between healthy human individuals. At the level of the study: A couple of women and a few men aged 18 to 49 made up the donors. The study used three CD4 naive, three CD4 memory, two CD8 naive and one CD8 memory plate per donor. Overall study results and limits: Generally, estimated richness proved larger in naive subsets than it did in memory subsets.

The CDR3 extends over 20 amino acids. The V gene's germline CDR1 is SQVTM and CDR2 ANQGSEA. V lost 1 base to trimming and J lost 3 bases; unmatched junction nucleotides: 15. Terminally differentiated effector memory CD45RA+ cells were left out of the naive CD8 fraction, which was CD45RO-negative and positively selected for CCR7. The sample consisted of naive CD8+ T cells sorted from blood. The receptor's source is a man aged 25 to 40 in good health. The V call is TRBV29-1, the J call TRBJ2-1, with 13 bases fitting TRBD2. The CDR3 DNA reads TGCAGCGTTGAAGGGGTTTATGGGACTAGCGGGACCGAGAACTACAATGAGCAGTTCTTC. It yields the protein CSVEGVYGTSGTENYNEQFF.